The source of this T cell receptor (beta chain) is a study of cytomegalovirus exposure and HLA in healthy donors. General observations from the study: An analysis done earlier found most TCR beta V segments productive about 90% or about 30% of the time. As immune exposure information, only CMV serostatus was available.

On this clone: As yet, its antigen is unknown.

Amplification used 60 Vbeta primers and 13 Jbeta primers. Clones were read by immunoSEQ multiplex PCR, and TCRdb kept only the in-frame ones, dropping some. This sample carries approximately 300,000 clones, roughly 81% of them seen once, and the ten largest clones take 1.5% to 2.5%. The V segment lost 5 bases and the J segment 6 bases; nucleotides outside the gene matches: 10. CDR1 and CDR2 (germline): LNHDA, SQIVND (reference sequence). The CDR3 has 15 residues. The J gene is TRBJ2-1, the V gene TRBV19, with 7 bases aligning to TRBD1. This TCR was sampled from a woman aged 40 to 50 in good health and CMV-seropositive. Sequenced material: PBMCs. CDR3 amino acids: CASSLRQGSGNEQFF. The CDR3 bases are TGTGCCAGTAGTTTACGACAGGGATCTGGCAATGAGCAGTTCTTC.